Listed here is a single T cell receptor (beta chain). Its antigen is not identified. The data belong to a study of cytomegalovirus exposure and HLA in healthy donors. The study, taken as a whole, reports: It was reported in a later analysis that an Asian-associated ancestry cluster showed fewer N-insertions than the approximately 690-donor mean. Among TCR sequences, most were rare, though some public TCRs appeared in many donors. Among TCR beta chains of equal frequency, HLA-associated ones were more clonally expanded in a later analysis.

The donors gave bone marrow, and they were healthy. PCR used 60 Vbeta primers and 13 Jbeta primers. Assay used: immunoSEQ multiplex PCR; TCRdb lists only in-frame clones, some missing. The sample carries 150,000 to 200,000 clones, around 83% recorded once. The specimen sequenced was PBMCs. This sequence was found in a woman aged 45-65 years in good health and CMV-seropositive.

The CDR3 coding sequence is TGTGCCAGCAGTGAACTAGGGACAAACACTGAAGCTTTCTTT. This gives the protein CASSELGTNTEAFF. The chain carries TRBV6-4 and TRBJ1-1, with D maybe TRBD1 (6 bases). Germline assignment: CDR1 MRHNA and CDR2 SNTAGT. The CDR3 sequence is 14 residues long. V gave up 3 bases and J gave up 2 bases, with 10 bases separating them.